These 30 T cell receptor beta chains came from one sample sequenced in a study of OX40 agonist ivuxolimab in advanced cancers. Using immunoSEQ multiplex PCR, the repertoire was profiled, and TCRdb retains in-frame clones only, with some absent. Found here are tens of thousands of clones, 91% of them singletons; the top ten hold about 12%. Sequenced material: CD4+ or CD8+ T cells sorted from blood, taken in a trial of the OX40 agonist ivuxolimab. The receptors come from an adult with an advanced solid tumor such as melanoma, head and neck, liver or kidney cancer.

V is TRBV7-9 and J is TRBJ2-5; TRBD1 is a possible D gene (5 bases). This CDR3 comprises 15 residues. Trimming shortened V by 3 bases and J by 5 bases, and 16 bases separated the two germline ends. Germline-derived CDR1 and CDR2 are SEHNR and FQNEAQ (reference sequence). The CDR3 reads CASSFRRGAWETQYF. The CDR3 DNA is TGTGCCAGCAGCTTTAGAAGGGGTGCATGGGAGACCCAGTACTTC.

In its sample, this clone was seen once. V and J are TRBV11-2 and TRBJ2-5; D not resolved. The CDR3 consists of 13 residues. Per the germline V gene, CDR1 is SGHAT and CDR2 is FQNNGV. Trimming stripped 4 bases from V and 5 bases from J, with 11 bases between. The DNA of the CDR3 is TGTGCCAGCAGCTCCTTCGCGCAGGAGACCCAGTACTTC. Protein: CASSSFAQETQYF.

This chain links TRBV27 with TRBJ2-1; D is unresolved. There are 16 residues in the CDR3. Germline V gene data show CDR1 as MNHEY and CDR2 as SMNVEV (reference sequence). Between the trimmed V and J ends, which lost 0 bases and 0 bases, there was a span of 9 bases. In DNA form, the CDR3 reads TGTGCCAGCAGTTTATCTGCTACGAGCTCCTACAATGAGCAGTTCTTC. It codes for CASSLSATSSYNEQFF.

The chain links TRBV11-2 to TRBJ2-5; 14 nucleotides align to TRBD2. The junction had 5 bases not matched to a gene; V was cut back by 6 bases and J by 5 bases. From germline, CDR1 is SGHAT and CDR2 FQNNGV. This CDR3 is 15 amino acids long. The CDR3 DNA sequence: TGTGCCAGCAGTTCCGGGACTAGCGGGAGCGAGACCCAGTACTTC. Translation: CASSSGTSGSETQYF. Full variable domain (missing parts from reference TRBV11-2 and TRBJ2-5): EAGVAQSPRYKIIEKRQSVAFWCNPISGHATLYWYQQILGQGPKLLIQFQNNGVVDDSQLPKDRFSAERLKGVDSTLKIQPAKLEDSAVYLCASSSGTSGSETQYFGPGTRLLVL.

The V call is TRBV29-1, the J call TRBJ1-1, with D possibly matching TRBD1 (6 bases). The germline V and J ends were trimmed by 6 bases and 1 base, with 15 bases remaining between them. Germline V gene data show CDR1 as SQVTM and CDR2 as ANQGSEA. The CDR3 spans 14 residues. The CDR3 loop is CSVRYGGGNTEAFF. In DNA, the CDR3 is TGCAGCGTGCGTTATGGGGGCGGGAACACTGAAGCTTTCTTT.

J is TRBJ2-1 and V is TRBV5-8; D is uncertain. CDR1 is SGHTS, CDR2 YDEGEE, per germline. The CDR3 has 12 residues. The V end was cut by 0 bases, the J end by 6 bases, with 4 bases between. This chain's CDR3 is CASSLGPNEQFF. The CDR3 DNA reads as TGTGCCAGCAGCTTGGGCCCCAATGAGCAGTTCTTC. The full variable domain, rest sourced from reference TRBV5-8 and TRBJ2-1, is EAGVTQSPTHLIKTRGQQATLRCSPISGHTSVYWYQQALGLGLQFLLWYDEGEERNRGNFPPRFSGRQFPNYSSELNVNALELEDSALYLCASSLGPNEQFFGPGTRLTVL.

The chain couples TRBV4-1 to TRBJ2-1; 10 nucleotides agree with TRBD2. The CDR3 length is 15 residues. Germline V lookup: CDR1 MGHRA, CDR2 YSYEKL. The V segment lost 4 bases and the J segment 7 bases; nucleotides outside the gene matches: 7. CDR3 protein: CASSLAGGPQNEQFF. CDR3 nucleotide sequence: TGCGCCAGCAGCCTAGCGGGAGGACCCCAAAATGAGCAGTTCTTC.

The chain joins TRBV7-9 to TRBJ2-5; tentative D call: TRBD2 (5 bases). Germline lookup yields CDR1 SEHNR and CDR2 FQNEAQ (reference sequence). The germline V and J ends were trimmed by 7 bases and 3 bases, with 21 bases remaining between them. This CDR3 contains 16 residues. CDR3 region: CASTHRKGGLEETQYF. CDR3 DNA sequence: TGTGCCAGCACACACCGGAAGGGCGGACTTGAAGAGACCCAGTACTTC. Together with reference TRBV7-9 and TRBJ2-5, the CDR3 gives the full variable domain: DTGVSQNPRHKITKRGQNVTFRCDPISEHNRLYWYRQTLGQGPEFLTYFQNEAQLEKSRLLSDRFSAERPKGSFSTLEIQRTEQGDSAMYLCASTHRKGGLEETQYFGPGTRLLVL.

The table lists this clone with a count of one. This chain connects TRBV7-8 to TRBJ2-5, with D hard to call. The J call may not be correct, given that the DNA end is closer to TRBJ2-7. The CDR3 loop spans 15 amino acids. CDR1 SGHVS and CDR2 FQNEAQ come from the germline V gene. CDR3 DNA sequence: TGTGCCAGCAGACCCCTTTTTGGCCTTACCTACGAGCAGTACTTC. Protein product: CASRPLFGLTYEQYF.

This clone ranks as medium-sized (0.01 to 0.1%). This chain uses TRBV7-8 with TRBJ2-7; no definite D call. With 4 bases removed from V and 4 bases from J, the gap between germline ends came to 11 bases. Germline CDR1 is SGHVS and CDR2 is FQNEAQ. The CDR3 loop spans 13 amino acids. The CDR3 DNA reads as TGTGCCAGCAGCTCAAAGGTAGCTTACGAGCAGTACTTC. Its protein product is CASSSKVAYEQYF.

The rearrangement links TRBV4-1 to TRBJ2-3; D gene uncertain. The germline V gene has CDR1 MGHRA and CDR2 YSYEKL. With 2 bases removed from V and 4 bases from J, the gap between germline ends came to 7 bases. This CDR3 region has 13 residues. The CDR3 coding sequence is TGCGCCAGCAGCCAATTCGACTCAGATACGCAGTATTTT. It yields the protein CASSQFDSDTQYF.

This clone appeared once. The V call is TRBV10-3, the J call TRBJ1-1, with D unresolved. V was cut by 0 bases and J by 3 bases, with 17 bases left in between. Per germline, CDR1 ENHRY and CDR2 SYGVKD. The CDR3 spans 17 residues. CDR3 residues: CAISESASLSWDTEAFF. CDR3 nucleotide sequence: TGTGCCATCAGTGAGTCTGCCAGCTTGAGTTGGGACACTGAAGCTTTCTTT.

J is TRBJ1-5 and V is TRBV2; D possibly corresponds to TRBD1 (5 bases). V gave up 3 bases and J gave up 1 base, with 10 bases separating them. Germline CDR1 and CDR2: SNHLY and FYNNEI. This CDR3 is built from 15 residues. CDR3 coding DNA: TGTGCCAGCAGTGATGGGCAGGGCAGCAATCAGCCCCAGCATTTT. The encoded protein is CASSDGQGSNQPQHF. Full variable domain (outside the CDR3, taken from reference TRBV2 and TRBJ1-5): EPEVTQTPSHQVTQMGQEVILRCVPISNHLYFYWYRQILGQKVEFLVSFYNNEISEKSEIFDDQFSVERPDGSNFTLKIRSTKLEDSAMYFCASSDGQGSNQPQHFGDGTRLSIL.

This rearrangement joins TRBV11-1 to TRBJ2-5; 10 bases are a match to TRBD2. In germline, CDR1 is SGHAT, CDR2 FQDESV (reference sequence). V lost 1 base and J lost 1; bases outside the gene matches: 6. The CDR3 has 17 residues. CDR3 in DNA: TGTGCCAGCAGCTTAGTGGAGAGCGGGAGGGGCCAAGAGACCCAGTACTTC. This sequence encodes CASSLVESGRGQETQYF.

The rearrangement uses TRBV2 and TRBJ1-4; 9 bases line up with TRBD1. In germline, CDR1 is SNHLY, CDR2 FYNNEI. V gave up 3 bases and J gave up 0 bases; unmatched junction bases: 11. This CDR3 has 19 amino acids. DNA of the CDR3: TGTGCCAGCAGTGAGGGGACAGGGCTTGGCCTTGCAACTAATGAAAAACTGTTTTTT. As protein: CASSEGTGLGLATNEKLFF.

The J gene is TRBJ1-5, the V gene TRBV7-9; 7 nucleotides agree with TRBD1. CDR3 size: 15 residues. J gave up 4 bases and V 5 bases, and 8 bases lay outside the gene matches. Germline assignment: CDR1 SEHNR and CDR2 FQNEAQ (reference sequence). CDR3 loop: CASSGSDRINQPQHF. In nucleotides, the CDR3 is TGTGCCAGCAGCGGATCGGACAGGATAAATCAGCCCCAGCATTTT.

In nucleotides, the CDR3 is TGTGCCAGCAGCTCCACACTGTCCGAGCAGTACTTC. The encoded protein is CASSSTLSEQYF. The chain is built from TRBV7-9 and TRBJ2-7; no reliable D call. This CDR3 contains 12 residues. Germline CDR1 and CDR2: SEHNR and FQNEAQ (reference sequence). Trimming left V 4 bases short and J 6 bases short, with 10 bases between.

This clone was counted a few times. J is TRBJ1-2 and V is TRBV7-9, with 8 bases matching TRBD1. The CDR3 totals 15 residues. Germline CDR1 is SEHNR and CDR2 is FQNEAQ (reference sequence). V lost 6 bases to trimming and J lost 7 bases; unmatched junction nucleotides: 13. In nucleotides, the CDR3 is TGTGCCAGCAGAAACGGCAGGGGGCTGGTGAGTGGCTACACCTTC. Residues: CASRNGRGLVSGYTF.

The rearrangement uses TRBV5-1 and TRBJ2-1, with D possibly TRBD2 on 6 matching bases. V was clipped by 3 bases and J by 3 bases, with 10 bases between them. This CDR3 has 14 residues. Per germline, CDR1 SGHRS and CDR2 YFSETQ. CDR3 bases: TGCGCCAGCAGCTCCGCGACTAGCTACAATGAGCAGTTCTTC. This encodes CASSSATSYNEQFF.

This rearrangement joins TRBV4-3 to TRBJ1-5; 9 nucleotides agree with TRBD1. The CDR3 sequence is 14 residues long. V was clipped by 5 bases and J by 5 bases; unmatched bases: 4. CDR1 and CDR2 from the germline V gene are LGHNA and YSLEER. The CDR3 region has the DNA TGCGCCAGCAGCTTGGGACAGGGCGATCAGCCCCAGCATTTT. Translated: CASSLGQGDQPQHF.

V usage is TRBV6-4 and J usage is TRBJ2-4; 10 bases line up with TRBD2. The V segment lost 5 bases and the J segment 8 bases; nucleotides outside the gene matches: 3. CDR3 length equals 13 residues. Germline CDR1 is MRHNA and CDR2 is SNTAGT. This chain's CDR3 is CASSPSGSDIQYF. CDR3 in DNA: TGTGCCAGCAGTCCTAGCGGGAGCGACATTCAGTACTTC.

The CDR3 nucleotides are TGTGCCAGCAGTTCCGGCAGAACCTACGAGCAGTACTTC. Its protein product is CASSSGRTYEQYF. V is TRBV28 and J is TRBJ2-7; D is ambiguous. The germline V gene encodes CDR1 MDHEN and CDR2 SYDVKM. The CDR3 runs 13 residues. The V gene lost 4 bases and the J gene lost 2 bases, with 9 bases spanning the gap.

The chain links TRBV6-4 to TRBJ2-3; 10 bases align to TRBD1. This CDR3 contains 15 residues. V gave up 0 bases and J gave up 4 bases; unmatched junction bases: 1. Looked up from germline, CDR1 is MRHNA and CDR2 is SNTAGT. In DNA, the CDR3 is TGTGCCAGCAGTGACTCGACAGGGGGCGCAGATACGCAGTATTTT. It translates to CASSDSTGGADTQYF.

This clone was observed a few times. The rearrangement links TRBV25-1 to TRBJ2-7; 8 positions agree with TRBD1. With 4 bases clipped from V and 4 bases from J, the junction kept 9 bases outside the gene matches. There are 15 residues in the CDR3. The germline V gene encodes CDR1 MGHDK and CDR2 SYGVNS. This chain's CDR3 is CASSGEGDRRYEQYF. The CDR3 nucleotides are TGTGCCAGCAGTGGCGAAGGGGACAGGAGGTACGAGCAGTACTTC.

The chain is built from TRBV11-2 and TRBJ2-7, with D hard to call. Germline CDR1 SGHAT, CDR2 FQNNGV. V was trimmed by 0 bases and J by 5 bases, leaving 5 bases between them. The CDR3 covers 12 residues. The CDR3 loop is CASSLEYHEQYF. For the CDR3, the DNA is TGTGCCAGCAGCTTAGAGTACCACGAGCAGTACTTC. Supplemented by reference TRBV11-2 and TRBJ2-7, the full variable domain reads EAGVAQSPRYKIIEKRQSVAFWCNPISGHATLYWYQQILGQGPKLLIQFQNNGVVDDSQLPKDRFSAERLKGVDSTLKIQPAKLEDSAVYLCASSLEYHEQYFGPGTRLTVT.

The rearrangement uses TRBV10-2 and TRBJ2-2; TRBD2 matches 11 bases. With V trimmed by 3 bases and J by 0 bases, 3 bases remained unmatched. The germline V gene has CDR1 WSHSY and CDR2 SAAADI. This CDR3 spans 17 amino acids. This CDR3 reads CASSDLTSGANTGELFF. As DNA, the CDR3 is TGCGCCAGCAGTGACCTGACTAGCGGGGCGAACACCGGGGAGCTGTTTTTT.

The chain uses TRBV15 and TRBJ1-1; 10 bases agree with TRBD1. Germline assignment: CDR1 LNHNV and CDR2 YYDKDF (reference sequence). V shed 1 base and J 0 bases; nucleotides not matched to a gene: 5. This CDR3 has 17 amino acids. CDR3 nucleotide sequence: TGTGCCACCAGCAGAGGGAGACAGGGGGCGATGAACACTGAAGCTTTCTTT. Residues: CATSRGRQGAMNTEAFF.

The rearrangement links TRBV29-1 to TRBJ1-4; no clear D gene. Deletions cut 2 bases from V and 10 bases from J, with 8 bases between. This CDR3 contains 11 residues. In germline, CDR1 is SQVTM, CDR2 ANQGSEA. The CDR3 protein is CSVELRGKLFF. DNA of the CDR3: TGCAGCGTTGAATTAAGAGGAAAACTGTTTTTT.

The chain employs TRBV18 and TRBJ2-5; 7 nucleotides match TRBD1. The closer fit of TRBJ2-7 to the DNA end suggests the J call may be wrong. Germline V gene data show CDR1 as KGHSH and CDR2 as LQKENI. The CDR3 is made up of 14 amino acids. The CDR3 spells CASSPNRGAYEQYF. CDR3 DNA sequence: TGTGCCAGCTCACCAAACAGGGGCGCCTACGAGCAGTACTTC.

This clone has just one count. The V call is TRBV27, the J call TRBJ2-5, with TRBD2 as a possible D gene (6 bases). The CDR3 sequence is 14 residues long. V was pared by 1 base and J by 2 bases, with 8 bases between. In germline, CDR1 is MNHEY, CDR2 SMNVEV (reference sequence). The CDR3 nucleotides are TGTGCCAGCAGTTTATTGGGGGGACAAGAGACCCAGTACTTC. Protein product: CASSLLGGQETQYF.